This T cell receptor (beta chain) emerged from a study of radiation and T cells in renal cell carcinoma. Study-wide points: Baseline intratumoral clonotype presence is unknown without pretreatment biopsies.

Indicated time point: blood 4 weeks post-SBRT, at nephrectomy. Specified treatment: 15 Gy SBRT to primary tumor, nephrectomy 4 weeks later. Nephrectomy followed 15 Gy stereotactic body radiation by 4 weeks. Sequenced by immunoSEQ multiplex PCR; TCRdb stores in-frame clones only, minus some. The sample has about 43,000 clones, around four fifths seen once. Germline values: CDR1 SNHLY, CDR2 FYNNEI. J was trimmed by 8 bases and V by 2 bases; bases with no gene match: 6. The CDR3 is 15 amino acids. On this clone: The antigen remains unidentified.

This receptor was identified in a woman in her seventies with renal cell carcinoma. The rearrangement links TRBV2 to TRBJ2-1, with TRBD1 matching over 10 bases. This specimen was blood, taken from a patient whose treatment included radiotherapy and nephrectomy. CDR3 nucleotides: TGTGCCAGCAGTGAACGGACAGGGGGTGGGGATGAGCAGTTCTTC. The encoded protein is CASSERTGGGDEQFF.